Listed below are T cell receptor beta chains from one sample, sequenced in a study of cytomegalovirus exposure and HLA in healthy donors. Sequencing was performed with immunoSEQ multiplex PCR; in TCRdb, only in-frame clones are kept and a portion is missing. The sample consists of about 98,000 clones, roughly 80% of them appearing once. The sample consisted of PBMCs. These receptors were collected from a man aged 55 to 70 in good health and CMV-seropositive. CDR3s include the opening cysteine and the closing phenylalanine or tryptophan. The D gene is left open where the match is weak. Clone size is shown for a subset of rows, as once, few, many or a class of expanded clone.

j_gene	v_gene	abundance	d_gene	CDR3nt	CDR3aa
TRBJ2-5	TRBV7-2	NA	NA	TGTGCCAGCAGCTTGCGTCACGTGGGGGGGCAGTTCCAAGAGACCCAGTACTTC	CASSLRHVGGQFQETQYF
TRBJ1-5	TRBV9	NA	NA	TGTGCCAGCAGCGTAGAGGGGAATAGCAATCAGCCCCAGCATTTT	CASSVEGNSNQPQHF
TRBJ1-6	TRBV5-4	NA	TRBD1	TGTGCCAGCAGCGATCGACAGGGGGCTAATTCACCCCTCCACTTT	CASSDRQGANSPLHF
TRBJ2-5	TRBV6-5	NA	NA	TGTGCCAGCAGTTACACTGGGACAAGACAAGAGACCCAGTACTTC	CASSYTGTRQETQYF
TRBJ2-1	TRBV9	NA	TRBD2	TGTGCCAGCAGCGTCGGCCAGCGGGGGTTCTACAATGAGCAGTTCTTC	CASSVGQRGFYNEQFF
TRBJ1-4	TRBV19	few	TRBD1	TGTGCCAGTAGTACCGGTCGGACAGGAGGAAATGAAAAACTGTTTTTT	CASSTGRTGGNEKLFF
TRBJ2-7	TRBV9	NA	NA	TGTGCCAGCAGCGTTTTAGGAGAAGCCGAGCAGTACTTC	CASSVLGEAEQYF
TRBJ2-2	TRBV30	NA	NA	TGTGCCTGGAGGCCCCGTCGGGGGGAGCTGTTTTTT	CAWRPRRGELFF
TRBJ2-1	TRBV6-6	NA	TRBD1	TGTGCCAGCAGCGCAGGGGGCTCAAGGGCCTACAATGAGCAGTTCTTC	CASSAGGSRAYNEQFF
TRBJ2-5	TRBV7-2	NA	NA	TGTGCCAGCAGCCCACCCCTGGGAGTAGAGACCCAGTACTTC	CASSPPLGVETQYF
TRBJ1-1	TRBV6-5	NA	NA	TGTGCCAGCATCGAAAGTTCGGGCACTGAAGCTTTCTTT	CASIESSGTEAFF
TRBJ2-5	TRBV5-4	NA	TRBD2	TGTGCCAGCAGCCCAGGAGGGGGCTTTAGCGGGGGCGCGAGGGAGACCCAGTACTTC	CASSPGGGFSGGARETQYF
TRBJ1-5	TRBV7-9	NA	TRBD1	TGTGCCAGCAGCCAATCGACAGGGCAGCCCCAGCATTTT	CASSQSTGQPQHF
TRBJ2-2	TRBV6-5	NA	TRBD1	TGTGCCAGCAGTTACGCCGCAGGGGGCGACACCGGGGAGCTGTTTTTT	CASSYAAGGDTGELFF
TRBJ1-5	TRBV6-4	NA	NA	TGTGCCAGCAGTGCCCCGGAGGTCGACGGATACCCTAATCAGCCCCAGCATTTT	CASSAPEVDGYPNQPQHF